These T cell receptor beta chains were read from a single sample in a study of shared clonotypes between healthy human individuals. Sequencing used immunoSEQ multiplex PCR; TCRdb keeps in-frame clones, though not all of them. Of around 700,000 clones detected, 90% to 95% appear once; the ten largest clones hold 24%. The sample was naive CD8+ T cells sorted from blood. The origin of the receptors is a man aged 30-40 years in good health. Both conserved end residues are part of each CDR3. Each record gives: J gene, V gene, clone size, D gene, CDR3 protein, CDR3 DNA. D genes are given only for firm matches. The size of a clone is reported for some rows only, either as once, few or many, or as a class for expanded clones.

>TRBJ1-3|TRBV19|-|-
CATSGLSGNTIYF
TGTGCCACCTCGGGACTCTCTGGAAACACCATATATTTT
>TRBJ1-2|TRBV6-5|-|-
CASSPPVGGNYGYTF
TGTGCCAGCAGTCCCCCTGTCGGGGGCAACTATGGCTACACCTTC
>TRBJ2-5|TRBV9|-|-
CASSGGETQYF
TGTGCCAGCAGCGGTGGGGAGACCCAGTACTTC
>TRBJ2-1|TRBV27|-|-
CASSPDPSSYNEQFF
TGTGCCAGCAGCCCCGACCCGAGCTCCTACAATGAGCAGTTCTTC
>TRBJ2-1|TRBV7-3|-|TRBD2
CASSSTGGPYNEQFF
TGTGCCAGCAGCTCTACGGGGGGGCCCTACAATGAGCAGTTCTTC
>TRBJ2-5|TRBV6-6|-|-
CASSYDIGIETQYF
TGTGCCAGCAGTTACGATATTGGCATCGAGACCCAGTACTTC
>TRBJ2-7|TRBV15|-|TRBD2
CATSNDAGGPDEQYF
TGTGCCACCAGCAATGATGCGGGAGGGCCAGACGAGCAGTACTTC
>TRBJ1-1|TRBV7-9|-|-
CASSLGKSGWDTEAFF
TGTGCCAGCAGCTTAGGTAAATCAGGGTGGGACACTGAAGCTTTCTTT
>TRBJ2-3|TRBV7-9|-|-
CASSLVGAGIQQYF
TGTGCCAGCAGCTTAGTCGGGGCTGGGATTCAGCAGTATTTT
>TRBJ2-1|TRBV29-1|-|-
CSVEGDWVGQFF
TGCAGCGTTGAAGGGGACTGGGTTGGGCAGTTCTTC
>TRBJ2-1|TRBV7-9|-|-
CASSGSPTDYYNEQFF
TGTGCCAGCAGCGGATCCCCGACAGATTACTACAATGAGCAGTTCTTC
>TRBJ2-5|TRBV5-6|-|-
CASSIETNQETQYF
TGTGCCAGCAGCATAGAGACTAACCAAGAGACCCAGTACTTC
>TRBJ2-7|TRBV5-6|-|TRBD2
CASSSQRLAYDSYEQYF
TGTGCCAGCAGCTCACAAAGACTAGCCTACGACTCCTACGAGCAGTACTTC
>TRBJ2-1|TRBV6-1|-|-
CASLPGGNEQFF
TGTGCCAGCCTTCCTGGTGGGAATGAGCAGTTCTTC
>TRBJ1-1|TRBV6-1|-|-
CASSGVRRNTEAFF
TGTGCCAGCAGTGGGGTTAGAAGGAACACTGAAGCTTTCTTT
>TRBJ2-1|TRBV4-1|-|TRBD2
CASSQDGGSYNEQFF
TGCGCCAGCAGCCAAGACGGCGGGAGCTACAATGAGCAGTTCTTC
>TRBJ2-1|TRBV11-2|-|-
CASSFGGFEQFF
TGTGCCAGCAGCTTTGGGGGATTTGAGCAGTTCTTC
>TRBJ2-7|TRBV14|-|-
CASSLHGSSYEQYF
TGTGCCAGCAGCCTCCACGGGAGCTCCTACGAGCAGTACTTC
>TRBJ1-1|TRBV9|-|TRBD1
CASSVEQVTQGDTEAFF
TGTGCCAGCAGCGTAGAACAGGTAACTCAGGGGGACACTGAAGCTTTCTTT
>TRBJ1-5|TRBV2|-|-
CASSPRRGVNQPQHF
TGTGCCAGCTCACCTCGTAGGGGTGTGAATCAGCCCCAGCATTTT
>TRBJ2-1|TRBV10-1|-|TRBD2
CASSAGLAGGPMNEQFF
TGCGCCAGCAGTGCAGGACTAGCGGGAGGGCCGATGAATGAGCAGTTCTTC
>TRBJ2-2|TRBV7-9|-|-
CASSERSTGELFF
TGTGCCAGCAGCGAGAGGAGTACCGGGGAGCTGTTTTTT
>TRBJ1-5|TRBV13|-|TRBD1
CASSSGTGVQPQHF
TGTGCCAGCAGCTCCGGGACAGGGGTTCAGCCCCAGCATTTT
>TRBJ1-3|TRBV10-3|-|-
CAISEQGTGNTIYF
TGTGCCATCAGTGAGCAGGGTACTGGAAACACCATATATTTT
>TRBJ2-1|TRBV4-3|once|-
CASSQAPGPSSYNEQFF
TGCGCCAGCAGCCAAGCGCCGGGGCCAAGCTCCTACAATGAGCAGTTCTTC
>TRBJ2-7|TRBV7-9|-|TRBD1
CASSSTGTGLFYEQYF
TGTGCCAGCAGCTCGACCGGGACAGGGTTGTTCTACGAGCAGTACTTC
>TRBJ1-2|TRBV11-2|-|-
CASSLRGKVSPNYGYTF
TGTGCCAGCAGCTTGAGGGGCAAAGTAAGCCCTAACTATGGCTACACCTTC
>TRBJ2-1|TRBV7-9|-|-
CASSLVEGQKKDEQFF
TGTGCCAGCAGCTTAGTAGAAGGACAGAAAAAAGATGAGCAGTTCTTC
>TRBJ2-7|TRBV15|-|-
CATASWQGTYEQYF
TGTGCCACCGCCAGTTGGCAGGGGACCTACGAGCAGTACTTC
>TRBJ2-7|TRBV13|-|TRBD2
CASTLRGLAGYEQYF
TGTGCCAGCACCTTGAGGGGACTAGCGGGATACGAGCAGTACTTC
>TRBJ2-7|TRBV7-9|-|TRBD1
CASSRANRGGEQYF
TGTGCCAGCAGCAGGGCCAACAGGGGCGGCGAGCAGTACTTC
>TRBJ2-7|TRBV10-2|-|TRBD1
CASSETGTGSYEQYF
TGCGCCAGCAGTGAAACCGGGACAGGGAGCTACGAGCAGTACTTC
>TRBJ2-7|TRBV10-3|-|-
CAISESGPGEQYF
TGTGCCATCAGTGAGTCAGGGCCTGGGGAACAGTACTTC
>TRBJ2-3|TRBV2|-|TRBD1
CASRDQGGADTQYF
TGTGCCAGCAGGGACCAAGGGGGCGCAGATACGCAGTATTTT
>TRBJ2-5|TRBV6-5|-|TRBD1
CASSYGVDRYQETQYF
TGTGCCAGCAGTTACGGAGTGGACAGGTACCAAGAGACCCAGTACTTC
>TRBJ2-7|TRBV5-6|once|-
CASSSLSIYEQYF
TGTGCCAGCAGCTCTCTTAGTATCTACGAGCAGTACTTC
>TRBJ2-7|TRBV7-6|-|TRBD1
CASSPGWTGTYEQYF
TGTGCCAGCAGCCCCGGGTGGACAGGAACCTACGAGCAGTACTTC
>TRBJ2-3|TRBV27|-|-
CASSPSRKKDTQYF
TGTGCCAGCAGCCCCTCAAGAAAAAAAGATACGCAGTATTTT
>TRBJ1-5|TRBV28|few|-
CASEQGFSNQPQHF
TGTGCCAGCGAACAGGGTTTTAGCAATCAGCCCCAGCATTTT
>TRBJ1-5|TRBV6-1|-|-
CASRDSGNQPQHF
TGTGCCAGCAGGGATTCGGGCAATCAGCCCCAGCATTTT
>TRBJ2-7|TRBV29-1|-|-
CSVEGLGYEQYF
TGCAGCGTTGAGGGGCTCGGCTACGAGCAGTACTTC
>TRBJ2-7|TRBV7-8|-|-
CASSFRTYEQYF
TGTGCCAGCAGCTTCAGGACCTACGAGCAGTACTTC
>TRBJ2-7|TRBV28|-|TRBD2
CASSFSGSSYEQYF
TGTGCCAGCAGTTTTAGCGGGAGTAGCTACGAGCAGTACTTC
>TRBJ2-2|TRBV4-3|-|TRBD2
CASSQGPAGDSTGELFF
TGCGCCAGCAGCCAAGGGCCAGCGGGAGATTCTACCGGGGAGCTGTTTTTT
>TRBJ2-7|TRBV15|-|TRBD1
CATSREDRASRGEQYF
TGTGCCACCAGCAGAGAAGACAGGGCAAGTAGGGGCGAGCAGTACTTC
>TRBJ2-1|TRBV7-2|-|-
CASSLVGGPSYNEQFF
TGTGCCAGCAGCTTAGTAGGGGGGCCCTCCTACAATGAGCAGTTCTTC
>TRBJ2-3|TRBV27|-|-
CASSFASTDTQYF
TGTGCCAGCAGTTTCGCCAGCACAGATACGCAGTATTTT
>TRBJ2-5|TRBV7-9|-|-
CASSLGGPTQETQYF
TGTGCCAGCAGCTTAGGGGGACCGACGCAAGAGACCCAGTACTTC
>TRBJ2-2|TRBV28|-|-
CASSPPRGNTGELFF
TGTGCCAGCAGCCCTCCCCGGGGCAACACCGGGGAGCTGTTTTTT
>TRBJ2-1|TRBV2|once|-
CASSYREASSYNEQFF
TGTGCCAGCAGTTACAGGGAGGCCTCCTCCTACAATGAGCAGTTCTTC
>TRBJ2-1|TRBV4-3|once|-
CASSQAGEPYNEQFF
TGCGCCAGCAGCCAAGCGGGAGAGCCCTACAATGAGCAGTTCTTC